The 18 T cell receptor beta chains listed next were all sequenced from one sample in a study of blood T cell repertoires in COVID-19. Measured with immunoSEQ multiplex PCR; TCRdb has only the in-frame clones, and not every one. Of about 83,000 clones listed, about nine tenths are singletons. Sequenced: peripheral blood. The receptors shown here come from a woman in her forties or fifties with active or convalescent COVID-19.

The chain uses TRBV7-3 and TRBJ1-1; no firm D call. V lost 1 base and J 3 bases, leaving 15 bases between the germline ends. The CDR3 contains 16 residues. The germline CDR1 and CDR2 sequences are SGHTA and FQGTGA. CDR3 DNA: TGTGCCAGCAGCTTAAGGTTCGGTGGGCCGTACACTGAAGCTTTCTTT. It translates to CASSLRFGGPYTEAFF.

The V gene is TRBV6-5, the J gene TRBJ2-1, with D unresolved. Per germline, CDR1 MNHEY and CDR2 SVGAGI. The CDR3 is 12 residues long. Trimming left V 0 bases short and J 10 bases short, with 7 bases between. CDR3 residues: CASSYSTGEQFF. The CDR3 nucleotides are TGTGCCAGCAGTTACTCGACTGGCGAGCAGTTCTTC.

To note about this clone: Distinct nucleotide sequences in the sample also encode this CDR3. The rearrangement joins TRBV27 to TRBJ2-5, with TRBD2 matching over 7 bases. Germline CDR1 reads MNHEY; CDR2 reads SMNVEV (reference sequence). CDR3 length: 14 amino acids. The trim removed 5 bases at V and 4 bases at J, leaving 7 bases unmatched. The CDR3 loop reads CASSPRLAGETQYF. DNA of the CDR3: TGTGCCAGCAGTCCCCGACTAGCAGGAGAGACCCAGTACTTC.

V usage is TRBV7-9 and J usage is TRBJ2-5, with 9 bases aligning to TRBD1. Germline trimming cut 5 bases from V and 1 base from J; bases unmatched to any gene: 5. Germline CDR1 reads SEHNR; CDR2 reads FQNEAQ (reference sequence). The CDR3 loop spans 15 amino acids. CDR3 sequence reads: CASSPDRGGQETQYF. As DNA, the CDR3 is TGTGCCAGCAGCCCAGACAGGGGGGGCCAAGAGACCCAGTACTTC.

The chain joins TRBV9 to TRBJ2-7; 8 nucleotides align to TRBD2. This CDR3 comprises 15 residues. Germline lookup yields CDR1 SGDLS and CDR2 YYNGEE. Trimming removed 4 bases from V and 0 bases from J; junction bases left unmatched: 6. The CDR3 DNA reads as TGTGCCAGCAGCCAGAGCGGGGGCCCCTCCTACGAGCAGTACTTC. Its protein product is CASSQSGGPSYEQYF.

The rearrangement joins TRBV2 to TRBJ1-1, with D possibly TRBD1 on 6 matching bases. CDR1 and CDR2 (germline): SNHLY, FYNNEI. Trimming took 7 bases from V and 4 from J, leaving 7 bases between them. The CDR3 contains 11 residues. CDR3 in amino acids: CASNRVTEAFF. The CDR3 DNA is TGTGCCAGCAACAGGGTCACTGAAGCTTTCTTT. Based on the CDR3 plus reference TRBV2 and TRBJ1-1, the full variable domain is EPEVTQTPSHQVTQMGQEVILRCVPISNHLYFYWYRQILGQKVEFLVSFYNNEISEKSEIFDDQFSVERPDGSNFTLKIRSTKLEDSAMYFCASNRVTEAFFGQGTRLTVV.

This clone showed up just once. The chain joins TRBV19 to TRBJ2-1, with 12 bases aligning to TRBD2. The J segment lost 5 bases and the V segment lost 5 bases, leaving 7 bases of the junction unmatched. The length of the CDR3 is 16 residues. Germline CDR1 reads LNHDA; CDR2 reads SQIVND (reference sequence). The CDR3 sequence is CASSARLAGANNEQFF. CDR3 bases: TGTGCCAGTAGTGCTCGACTAGCGGGGGCTAACAATGAGCAGTTCTTC.

The rearrangement joins TRBV7-2 to TRBJ2-1, with TRBD2 as a possible D gene (6 bases). Between the trimmed V and J ends, which lost 8 bases and 0 bases, there was a span of 11 bases. Germline CDR1 SGHTA, CDR2 FQGNSA. The CDR3 spans 14 residues. In nucleotides, the CDR3 is TGTGCCAGCCGGGGGTATCTCTCCTACAATGAGCAGTTCTTC. Its translation is CASRGYLSYNEQFF.

This chain links TRBV3-1 (or the pseudogene TRBV3-2) with TRBJ2-7; TRBD1 matches 8 bases. CDR3 length: 15 residues. The germline gives CDR1 LGHDT, CDR2 YNNKEL (reference sequence). Trimming removed 2 bases from V and 6 bases from J; junction bases left unmatched: 9. The CDR3 protein is CASSQNKQGGVEQYF. The CDR3 DNA sequence: TGTGCCAGCAGCCAAAATAAACAGGGGGGCGTCGAGCAGTACTTC.

CDR3 nucleotide sequence: TGTGCCAGCAGTTACGGACAGGGTAGCTCACCCCTCCACTTT. It codes for CASSYGQGSSPLHF. The chain employs TRBV2 and TRBJ1-6; 8 positions match TRBD1. Germline V gives CDR1 SNHLY, CDR2 FYNNEI. The junction had 7 bases not matched to a gene; V was cut back by 5 bases and J by 10 bases. The CDR3 runs to 14 residues.

CDR3 region: CASSLSGRGDGYTF. The CDR3 DNA follows: TGTGCCAGCAGCTTATCAGGCAGGGGCGATGGCTACACCTTC. The V and J genes are TRBV7-2 and TRBJ1-2; D may be TRBD1 (6 bases). The V end lost 2 bases, the J end lost 6 bases, and 13 bases lay between the germline ends. The CDR3 spans 14 residues. Looked up from germline, CDR1 is SGHTA and CDR2 is FQGNSA.

V is TRBV5-1 and J is TRBJ1-3, with 12 bases identical to TRBD1. The CDR3 runs 18 residues. Germline V gene data show CDR1 as SGHRS and CDR2 as YFSETQ. The V and J ends lost 2 bases and 2 bases, in that order; junction bases with no gene match: 8. The CDR3 region is CASSLTPGQGAAGNTIYF. The CDR3 DNA reads as TGCGCCAGCAGCTTAACCCCGGGACAGGGGGCGGCTGGAAACACCATATATTTT.

The gene calls are TRBV29-1 and TRBJ1-2, with a possible D match to TRBD1 (5 bases). Germline lookup yields CDR1 SQVTM and CDR2 ANQGSEA. The CDR3 runs to 12 residues. The ends were cut back, 6 bases at V and 6 bases at J, with 14 bases in the middle. CDR3 nucleotide sequence: TGCAGCGTGGGCGGAGGAGGGGATGGCTACACCTTC. This codes for CSVGGGGDGYTF.

The gene calls are TRBV29-1 and TRBJ2-7; 7 bases fit TRBD1. The CDR3 spans 12 residues. J was trimmed by 3 bases and V by 7 bases; bases with no gene match: 6. Per the germline V gene, CDR1 is SQVTM and CDR2 is ANQGSEA. The CDR3 spells CSARGDSYEQYF. CDR3 DNA sequence: TGCAGCGCCCGAGGGGACAGCTACGAGCAGTACTTC.

About this clone: The sample contains more than one DNA sequence encoding this CDR3. This sequence joins TRBV30 and TRBJ2-7; 7 nucleotides align to TRBD1. Trimming took 0 bases from V and 3 from J; bases not matched to a gene: 2. The CDR3 covers 13 residues. Germline values: CDR1 GTSNPN, CDR2 SVGIG (reference sequence). CDR3 nucleotides: TGTGCCTGGAGTGTTGGGACAGACTACGAGCAGTACTTC. This translates into CAWSVGTDYEQYF.

The chain carries TRBV7-9 and TRBJ1-2; 7 bases are shared with TRBD1. V was pared by 5 bases and J by 6 bases, with 12 bases of the junction left unmatched. There are 15 residues in the CDR3. Germline CDR1 is SEHNR and CDR2 is FQNEAQ (reference sequence). The CDR3: CASSPNPTGQHGYTF. In DNA, the CDR3 is TGTGCCAGCAGCCCGAATCCGACAGGGCAGCATGGCTACACCTTC. The complete variable domain, with remaining parts taken from reference TRBV7-9 and TRBJ1-2, reads DTGVSQNPRHKITKRGQNVTFRCDPISEHNRLYWYRQTLGQGPEFLTYFQNEAQLEKSRLLSDRFSAERPKGSFSTLEIQRTEQGDSAMYLCASSPNPTGQHGYTFGSGTRLTVV.

The J gene is TRBJ1-1, the V gene TRBV11-1, with 7 bases identical to TRBD1. Looked up from germline, CDR1 is SGHAT and CDR2 is FQDESV (reference sequence). J gave up 10 bases and V 2 bases, and 7 bases lay outside the gene matches. The CDR3 is 13 amino acids. CDR3 nucleotide sequence: TGTGCCAGCAGCTTAAGACAGGGTGTGAGAGCTTTCTTT. This sequence encodes CASSLRQGVRAFF. Together with reference TRBV11-1 and TRBJ1-1, the CDR3 gives the full variable domain: EAEVAQSPRYKITEKSQAVAFWCDPISGHATLYWYRQILGQGPELLVQFQDESVVDDSQLPKDRFSAERLKGVDSTLKIQPAELGDSAMYLCASSLRQGVRAFFGQGTRLTVV.

J is TRBJ2-5 and V is TRBV27; 8 nucleotides match TRBD1. The CDR3 runs 16 residues. Per germline, CDR1 MNHEY and CDR2 SMNVEV (reference sequence). J was trimmed by 5 bases and V by 2 bases; bases with no gene match: 10. The CDR3 DNA sequence: TGTGCCAGCAGTTTAATAGGACAGGGTGTTTCGGAGACCCAGTACTTC. It is translated as CASSLIGQGVSETQYF.